What follows describes a single T cell receptor (beta chain). The antigen it recognizes is unknown. The sample holds no much larger clone one base away, and base qualities are not on file. This sample was taken from a study of OX40 agonist ivuxolimab in advanced cancers. For the wider study: Ivuxolimab was a fully human IgG2 agonistic monoclonal antibody targeting the costimulatory receptor OX40 (CD134). Peripheral TCRbeta sequencing aimed to test whether ivuxolimab altered TCR sequence diversity and caused clonal T-cell expansion. Patients were allowed to have had prior anti-PD-1, anti-PD-L1 or anti-CTLA-4 therapy, and 30% to 40% of the dose-escalation patients had been treated with checkpoint inhibitors. Intravenous ivuxolimab was administered to patients every 2 weeks at six dose levels: 0.01, 0.1, 0.3, 1.5, 3 and 10 mg/kg. Partial responses occurred in three dose-escalation patients: two with cutaneous melanoma and one with hepatocellular carcinoma. The dose-escalation cohort was over 70% male with a mean age of roughly 62 years, ranging from roughly 20 to 80. The paper covers the monotherapy dose-escalation part of the phase I ivuxolimab trial, which included N = 52 patients. Of the approximately 50 patients in dose escalation, about 20 had hepatocellular carcinoma, around 15 had melanoma, 9 had renal cell carcinoma and 9 had head and neck cancer.

To sequence the TCRbeta CDR3 region, genomic DNA was isolated from the sorted cells. The immunoSEQ Assay was used to sequence the TCRbeta CDR3 regions. The clones in this table, taken by TCRdb from immuneACCESS, are in-frame only. Not every clone is retained; where verified, under half of the shortfall comes from an unresolved V gene, and the cause of the rest is unknown. The sample has over 20,000 clones on record, around 79% of them singletons. The ten biggest clones cover 33% of the sample. CDR1 and CDR2 are drawn from the germline V gene (reference sequence): LNHDA, SQIVND. Spanning cysteine to phenylalanine, the CDR3 consists of 17 amino acids. Solely the CDR3 DNA is kept, with 51 bases framed from the first base. At the junction V is shortened by 1 base and J by 4 bases, with 19 bases in between. General findings and caveats noted by the study authors: Low levels of normalized T-cell clonal expansion were also seen in some patients who did not respond. The antigen specificity of the peripheral T cells that underwent clonal expansion was not determined. Partial responders in the 0.1-3.0 mg/kg groups had among the lowest normalized peripheral clonal expansion, especially among CD8+ T cells. At doses of 0.1 to 3.0 mg/kg, clonal expansion of both CD4+ and CD8+ T cells in blood was seen between baseline and week 6. After ivuxolimab, more expanded clones were found on average in CD8+ T cells than in CD4+ T cells.

The trial excluded patients who had a history of autoimmune disease or who were on systemic immunosuppression. Peripheral blood for TCR sequencing was collected from all dose cohorts at baseline, on cycle 4 day 1, and on cycle 7 day 1. Samples came from an open-label, multicenter, first-in-human phase I dose-escalation trial of ivuxolimab. Adults with locally advanced or metastatic melanoma, renal cell carcinoma, hepatocellular carcinoma or head and neck squamous cell carcinoma were enrolled in the trial. Before TCR sequencing, CD4+ T cells and CD8+ T cells from peripheral blood were sorted into separate populations.

The chain couples TRBV19 to TRBJ2-5; tentative D gene TRBD2, with 6 bases matching. The TCR sequence derives from an adult with an advanced solid tumor such as melanoma, head and neck, liver or kidney cancer. Sequenced material: CD4+ or CD8+ T cells sorted from blood, taken in a trial of the OX40 agonist ivuxolimab. The CDR3 has the sequence CASSIAGGRRYRETQYF. The nucleotide sequence reads as follows: TGTGCCAGTAGTATAGCTGGGGGGAGACGGTACCGAGAGACCCAGTACTTC.